Listed below are T cell receptor beta chains from one sample, sequenced in a study of T-cell reconstitution after alpha-beta-depleted transplantation in children. Each CDR3 protein gets one entry after TCRdb re-called the PCR reads with MiXCR. This table has approximately 980,000 distinct CDR3 sequences, about 29% appearing once. The material sequenced was PBMCs, mostly from graft donor cells, taken 360 days after TCRalphabeta/CD19-depleted stem cell transplant. The receptors derive from a boy in the first two years of life who had a stem cell transplant for SCID, so the T cells may come from the graft donor. CDR3s include the opening cysteine and the closing phenylalanine or tryptophan. The D gene is left open where the match is weak. Expanded clones are given a class, and other clones once, few, many or no size at all.

V	D	size	J	CDR3	DNA
TRBV10-3	-	-	TRBJ2-4	CAISPGKLAKNIQYF	TGTGCCATCAGCCCCGGGAAGCTAGCCAAAAACATTCAGTACTTC
TRBV20-1	-	few	TRBJ1-4	CSAMGYLNEKLFF	TGCAGTGCTATGGGATATCTTAATGAAAAACTGTTTTTT
TRBV15	-	few	TRBJ2-5	CATSGFLYGGTQYF	TGTGCCACCAGCGGGTTTTTGTATGGAGGGACCCAGTACTTC
TRBV12-3/TRBV12-4	TRBD2	few	TRBJ2-3	CASFAGGPQDTQYF	TGTGCCAGCTTTGCGGGGGGGCCACAAGATACGCAGTATTTT
TRBV20-1	TRBD1	-	TRBJ1-1	CSARRDRGAEAFF	TGCAGTGCTCGCCGGGACAGGGGCGCTGAAGCTTTCTTT
TRBV11-1	TRBD2	few	TRBJ2-6	CASSFTSGGIYSGANVLTF	TGTGCCAGCAGCTTTACTAGCGGGGGGATATACTCTGGGGCCAACGTCCTGACTTTC
TRBV2	-	-	TRBJ2-1	CASCRAYNEQFF	TGTGCCAGCTGCAGGGCCTACAATGAGCAGTTCTTC
TRBV20-1	-	few	TRBJ2-5	CSATRRTGELRETQYF	TGCAGTGCTACAAGGCGAACGGGGGAGCTCCGAGAGACCCAGTACTTC
TRBV29-1	-	-	TRBJ2-1	CSVEARVNNEQFF	TGCAGCGTTGAAGCCAGAGTCAACAATGAGCAGTTCTTC
TRBV20-1	-	-	TRBJ2-7	CSAKDSSPSYEQYF	TGCAGTGCTAAAGACAGCTCCCCTTCCTACGAGCAGTACTTC
TRBV5-1	TRBD2	few	TRBJ2-3	CASRFGLAGTDTQYF	TGCGCCAGCAGGTTCGGGCTAGCGGGCACAGATACGCAGTATTTT
TRBV5-6	TRBD1	few	TRBJ2-2	CASSPLGTGIIGELFF	TGTGCCAGCAGCCCCTTGGGGACAGGGATAATCGGGGAGCTGTTTTTT
TRBV12-3/TRBV12-4	TRBD1	-	TRBJ1-1	CASSLGAPRAGGAFF	TGTGCCAGCAGTTTAGGGGCACCCAGGGCAGGGGGTGCTTTCTTT
TRBV7-8	TRBD2	-	TRBJ2-7	CASSLERLAGAFIHF	TGTGCCAGCAGCTTAGAGCGGCTAGCGGGGGCCTTTATACACTTC
TRBV6-1	TRBD2	-	TRBJ2-5	CASSRGLAGDQETQYF	TGTGCCAGCAGCCGCGGACTAGCGGGGGATCAAGAGACCCAGTACTTC
TRBV5-1	-	few	TRBJ2-7	CASSPVDLLRQYF	TGCGCCAGCAGCCCCGTCGACTTGCTTCGGCAGTACTTC
TRBV28	-	-	TRBJ1-4	CASSSPGGTTNEKLFF	TGTGCCAGCAGTTCCCCCGGCGGCACAACTAATGAAAAACTGTTTTTT
TRBV7-2	TRBD1	-	TRBJ2-7	CASSSNSGTGGYEQYF	TGTGCCAGCAGCTCCAACTCCGGGACAGGGGGGTACGAGCAGTACTTC
TRBV12-3/TRBV12-4	TRBD2	-	TRBJ2-5	CASSSLWTSGVETQYF	TGTGCCAGCAGTTCACTCTGGACTAGCGGGGTAGAGACCCAGTACTTC